These 18 T cell receptor beta chains were all obtained from the same sample, sequenced in a study of cytomegalovirus exposure and HLA in healthy donors. With 60 Vbeta and 13 Jbeta primers, the PCR was carried out. Repertoires were generated with immunoSEQ multiplex PCR, while TCRdb's copy carries only in-frame clones and drops some. Here the sample spans approximately 150,000 clones, under 90% being singletons. The sequenced sample consisted of PBMCs. The receptor set was obtained from a male donor in good health and CMV-seronegative.

In this sample, this clone turned up once. The chain links TRBV15 to TRBJ1-1, with TRBD1 identical over 8 bases. Losses at the gene ends were 5 bases for V and 1 base for J; bases not matched to a gene: 9. The CDR3 runs 16 residues. Germline V gene data show CDR1 as LNHNV and CDR2 as YYDKDF (reference sequence). CDR3 bases: TGTGCCACCAGCGGGGCCGAGGGACAGGAGAACACTGAAGCTTTCTTT. It translates to CATSGAEGQENTEAFF.

This clone showed up just once. The chain couples TRBV19 to TRBJ2-2; 8 nucleotides match TRBD1. CDR3 size: 12 residues. CDR1 is LNHDA, CDR2 SQIVND, per germline (reference sequence). The V gene end was trimmed by 10 bases and the J gene end by 7 bases; junction bases not matched to a gene: 5. In DNA form, the CDR3 reads TGTGCCACCGGACAGGGAGGCGGGGAGCTGTTTTTT. This sequence encodes CATGQGGGELFF.

V is TRBV19 and J is TRBJ2-7, with TRBD1 matching over 10 bases. The germline V gene has CDR1 LNHDA and CDR2 SQIVND (reference sequence). The trim removed 5 bases at V and 4 bases at J, leaving 5 bases unmatched. The CDR3 spans 14 residues. CDR3 sequence: CASSRWTGGYEQYF. The CDR3 nucleotides read TGTGCCAGTAGTCGCTGGACAGGGGGTTACGAGCAGTACTTC. The complete variable domain, with remaining parts taken from reference TRBV19 and TRBJ2-7, reads DGGITQSPKYLFRKEGQNVTLSCEQNLNHDAMYWYRQDPGQGLRLIYYSQIVNDFQKGDIAEGYSVSREKKESFPLTVTSAQKNPTAFYLCASSRWTGGYEQYFGPGTRLTVT.

This chain links TRBV11-2 with TRBJ1-3; D is uncertain. V lost 0 bases and J lost 2, with 14 bases in between. Germline CDR1 and CDR2: SGHAT and FQNNGV. This CDR3 region has 17 residues. This CDR3 is CASSLDQVSGTGNTIYF. CDR3 coding DNA: TGTGCCAGCAGCTTAGATCAAGTGTCGGGTACTGGAAACACCATATATTTT.

The chain carries TRBV19 and TRBJ1-2; no clear D. The V gene's germline CDR1 is LNHDA and CDR2 SQIVND (reference sequence). Trimming took 5 bases from V and 4 from J, leaving 14 bases between them. The CDR3 totals 14 residues. This CDR3 reads CASSGGRELYGYTF. In DNA, the CDR3 is TGTGCCAGTAGTGGCGGCCGGGAACTCTATGGCTACACCTTC.

V and J are TRBV11-3 and TRBJ2-1, with TRBD2 identical over 14 bases. The CDR3 has 17 residues. V lost 6 bases and J lost 8; bases outside the gene matches: 12. The germline gives CDR1 SGHNT, CDR2 YENEEA. CDR3 loop: CASSLRLAGGPKDEQFF. CDR3 nucleotides: TGTGCCAGCAGTCTACGACTAGCGGGAGGGCCCAAGGATGAGCAGTTCTTC. The full variable domain, its missing parts supplied by reference TRBV11-3 and TRBJ2-1, is EAGVVQSPRYKIIEKKQPVAFWCNPISGHNTLYWYLQNLGQGPELLIRYENEEAVDDSQLPKDRFSAERLKGVDSTLKIQPAELGDSAVYLCASSLRLAGGPKDEQFFGPGTRLTVL.

This clone was picked up a small number of times. This sequence joins TRBV6-6 and TRBJ1-4, with TRBD1 matching 8 bases. Germline V CDR1 and CDR2: MNHNY, SVGAGI (reference sequence). V was clipped by 6 bases and J by 1 base; unmatched bases: 7. The CDR3 totals 16 residues. The CDR3 is CASRPTGVITNEKLFF. The CDR3 nucleotides are TGTGCCAGCAGACCGACAGGGGTCATAACTAATGAAAAACTGTTTTTT.

V usage is TRBV5-6 and J usage is TRBJ2-7, with D tentatively TRBD2 (7 bases). The V gene lost 3 bases and the J gene lost 2 bases, with 18 bases spanning the gap. The CDR3 loop spans 16 amino acids. Looked up from germline, CDR1 is SGHDT and CDR2 is YYEEEE. The CDR3 here is CASSSWGGAITYEQYF. The CDR3 nucleotides read TGTGCCAGCAGCTCCTGGGGGGGGGCGATCACCTACGAGCAGTACTTC.

The chain combines TRBV14 with TRBJ2-1, with 8 bases identical to TRBD1. CDR1 and CDR2 (germline): SGHDN, FVKESK. The CDR3 contains 14 residues. After removal of 4 bases from V and 6 bases from J, the junction contained 5 bases not matched to a gene. The CDR3, as DNA: TGTGCCAGCAGCCCGACAGGGGAAGGCAATGAGCAGTTCTTC. Translation: CASSPTGEGNEQFF.

The V gene is TRBV4-1, the J gene TRBJ2-5, with D possibly matching TRBD1 (6 bases). The V gene lost 1 base and the J gene lost 2 bases, with 8 bases spanning the gap. This CDR3 has 14 residues. The V gene's germline CDR1 is MGHRA and CDR2 YSYEKL. The CDR3 DNA reads as TGCGCCAGCAGCCAAGGGACAGCGCAAGAGACCCAGTACTTC. Its translation: CASSQGTAQETQYF.

The chain recombines TRBV28 with TRBJ2-7; 9 nucleotides agree with TRBD2. The CDR3 is made up of 15 amino acids. V lost 7 bases, J lost 2 bases, and 9 bases stayed unmatched. Germline loops: CDR1 MDHEN, CDR2 SYDVKM. CDR3 nucleotide sequence: TGTGCCAGCATTCGCGGGAGGGAGGCAGCCTACGAGCAGTACTTC. Its protein product is CASIRGREAAYEQYF.

The CDR3 DNA sequence: TGTGCCAGCAGCTTACAACAGGACACCTACGAGCAGTACTTC. Protein: CASSLQQDTYEQYF. The V gene is TRBV7-2, the J gene TRBJ2-7; D is possibly TRBD1 (5 bases). Germline CDR1 reads SGHTA; CDR2 reads FQGNSA. The V gene lost 2 bases and the J gene lost 2 bases, with 10 bases spanning the gap. The CDR3 runs 14 residues. The full variable domain, with the rest looked up from reference TRBV7-2 and TRBJ2-7, is GAGVSQSPSNKVTEKGKDVELRCDPISGHTALYWYRQSLGQGLEFLIYFQGNSAPDKSGLPSDRFSAERTGGSVSTLTIQRTQQEDSAVYLCASSLQQDTYEQYFGPGTRLTVT.

The V call is TRBV21-1, the J call TRBJ2-7; TRBD1 was called by the table and not checked on the DNA. TRBV21-1 is reported as a pseudogene. This CDR3 comprises 14 residues. The CDR3 DNA reads TGTGCCAGCAGCAAGCAGGAACGGCCCGGCGAGCAGTACTTC. This translates into CASSKQERPGEQYF.

As DNA, the CDR3 is TGTGCCAGCAGCGCCGGGACAGCGAACACTGAAGCTTTCTTT. Encoded protein: CASSAGTANTEAFF. This chain connects TRBV6-1 to TRBJ1-1, with 7 nucleotides matching TRBD1. The CDR3 contains 14 residues. V trimming: 6 bases; J trimming: 1 base; junction bases outside the gene matches: 5. The germline gives CDR1 MNHNS, CDR2 SASEGT.

The chain uses TRBV19 and TRBJ2-1, with TRBD2 identical over 7 bases. This CDR3 spans 15 amino acids. Per the germline V gene, CDR1 is LNHDA and CDR2 is SQIVND (reference sequence). After removal of 7 bases from V and 4 bases from J, the junction contained 10 bases not matched to a gene. The CDR3 region is CASTSLAGYYNEQFF. CDR3 in DNA: TGTGCCAGTACTTCCTTAGCGGGCTATTACAATGAGCAGTTCTTC.

To note about this clone: The junction departs from the called germline gene at one end, perhaps through a read error. The chain has TRBV7-9 and TRBJ1-3; D is possibly TRBD1 (5 bases). Germline V CDR1 and CDR2: SEHNR, FQNEAQ (reference sequence). This CDR3 region has 17 residues. The CDR3 loop reads CSSSSTFGAGYGNTIYF. The CDR3 bases are TGTTCCAGCAGCTCGACATTTGGGGCAGGGTATGGAAACACCATATATTTT.

With respect to this clone: Mismatch with germline at one junction end may stem from a read error. The chain carries TRBV6-5 and TRBJ1-1; 7 positions match TRBD1. This CDR3 has 15 amino acids. Looked up from germline, CDR1 is MNHEY and CDR2 is SVGAGI. CDR3 nucleotide sequence: TGTGCCGGCAGCTATACCACAGGGGTTAACACTGAAGCTTTCTTT. It translates to CAGSYTTGVNTEAFF.

The rearrangement joins TRBV7-9 to TRBJ1-3; TRBD1 agrees at 7 bases. CDR1 SEHNR and CDR2 FQNEAQ come from the germline V gene (reference sequence). V was clipped by 6 bases and J by 8 bases; unmatched bases: 7. There are 13 residues in the CDR3. The CDR3 region has the DNA TGTGCCAGCAGGGAGACAGGGACGGACACCATATATTTT. The encoded protein is CASRETGTDTIYF. Full variable domain (missing parts from reference TRBV7-9 and TRBJ1-3): DTGVSQNPRHKITKRGQNVTFRCDPISEHNRLYWYRQTLGQGPEFLTYFQNEAQLEKSRLLSDRFSAERPKGSFSTLEIQRTEQGDSAMYLCASRETGTDTIYFGEGSWLTVV.